The T cell receptor beta chain described here comes from a study of identical twins. The authors used template switching to add a universal primer site and gave cDNA unique molecular identifiers. Each CDR3 protein is one row after TCRdb ran MiXCR on the 5' RACE reads. The sample records over 250,000 distinct CDR3 sequences, nearly 9.5% being singletons. This clonotype was seen a handful of times. Its cognate antigen is unknown. Germline assignment: CDR1 DFQATT and CDR2 SNEGSKA (reference sequence). The ends were cut back, 7 bases at V and 1 base at J, with 11 bases in the middle. The CDR3 consists of 13 residues. General study points: Memory repertoires showed no such pattern, whereas abundant cord blood beta clonotypes carried fewer insertions.

These sequences were also reported in another study, on yellow fever vaccine responses in identical twins.

The sample comprised CD8+ T cells sorted from blood. The chain recombines TRBV20-1 with TRBJ2-1; D perhaps matches TRBD2 (6 bases). The sequence derives from a woman between 18 and 29 years old in good health. DNA of the CDR3: TGCAGTGGAGCTAGCGTTTCCTACAATGAGCAGTTCTTC. It translates to CSGASVSYNEQFF.